This TCR beta chain derives from a study of blood T cell repertoires in COVID-19. Study-wide context: The United States, Italy and Spain were the sources of the acute and convalescent COVID-19 samples.

V was shortened by 5 bases and J by 4 bases, with 14 bases between the two germline ends. This CDR3 has 14 amino acids. Germline V gene lookup returns CDR1 SGHAT and CDR2 FQNNGV. Profiling relied on immunoSEQ multiplex PCR, and the TCRdb table lists in-frame clones only, not all of them. The sample lists roughly 120,000 clones; 87% were seen once. The specimen was peripheral blood. This receptor was obtained from a human donor in a cohort sampled during active COVID-19. The V call is TRBV11-2, the J call TRBJ1-2, with a tentative D call TRBD1 (6 bases). Here the CDR3 DNA reads TGTGCCAGCAGCCCCGGGACAACCCTCTATGGCTACACCTTC. Its translation is CASSPGTTLYGYTF.